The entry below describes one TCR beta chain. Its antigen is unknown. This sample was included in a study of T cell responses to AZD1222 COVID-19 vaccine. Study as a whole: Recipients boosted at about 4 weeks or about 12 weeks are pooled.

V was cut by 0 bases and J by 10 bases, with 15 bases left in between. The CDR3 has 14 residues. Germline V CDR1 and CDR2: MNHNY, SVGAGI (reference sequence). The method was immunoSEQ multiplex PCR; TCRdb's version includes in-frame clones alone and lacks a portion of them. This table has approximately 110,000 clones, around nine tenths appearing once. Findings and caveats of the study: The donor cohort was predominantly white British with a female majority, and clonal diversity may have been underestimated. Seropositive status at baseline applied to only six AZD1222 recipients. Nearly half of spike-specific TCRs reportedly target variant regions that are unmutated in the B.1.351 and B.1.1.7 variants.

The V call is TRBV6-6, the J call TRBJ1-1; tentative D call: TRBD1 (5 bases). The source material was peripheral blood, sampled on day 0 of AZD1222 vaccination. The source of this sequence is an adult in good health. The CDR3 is CASSYSGAPKGAFF. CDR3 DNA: TGTGCCAGCAGTTACTCCGGGGCCCCCAAGGGAGCTTTCTTT.